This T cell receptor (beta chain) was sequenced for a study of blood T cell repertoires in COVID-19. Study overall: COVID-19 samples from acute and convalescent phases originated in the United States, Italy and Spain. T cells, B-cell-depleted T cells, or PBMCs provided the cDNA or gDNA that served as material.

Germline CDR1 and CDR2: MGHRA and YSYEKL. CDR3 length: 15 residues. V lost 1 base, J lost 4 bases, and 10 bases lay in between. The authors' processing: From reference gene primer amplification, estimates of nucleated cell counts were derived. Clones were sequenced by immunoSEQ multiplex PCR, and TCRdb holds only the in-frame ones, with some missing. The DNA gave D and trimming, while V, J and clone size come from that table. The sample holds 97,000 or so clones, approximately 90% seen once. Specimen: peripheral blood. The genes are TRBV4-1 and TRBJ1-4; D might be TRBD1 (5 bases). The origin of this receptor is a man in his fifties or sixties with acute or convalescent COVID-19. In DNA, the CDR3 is TGCGCCAGCAGCCAAGGGGAGGGGAATAATGAAAAACTGTTTTTT. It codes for CASSQGEGNNEKLFF.